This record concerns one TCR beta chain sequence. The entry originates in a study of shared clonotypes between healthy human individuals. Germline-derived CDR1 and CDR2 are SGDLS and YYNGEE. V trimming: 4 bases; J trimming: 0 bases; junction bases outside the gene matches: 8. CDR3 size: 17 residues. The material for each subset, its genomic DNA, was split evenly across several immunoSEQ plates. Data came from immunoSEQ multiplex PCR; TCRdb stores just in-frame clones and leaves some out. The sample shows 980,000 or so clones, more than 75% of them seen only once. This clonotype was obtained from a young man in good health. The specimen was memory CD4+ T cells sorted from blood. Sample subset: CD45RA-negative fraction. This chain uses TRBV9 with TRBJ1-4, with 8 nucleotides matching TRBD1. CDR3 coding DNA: TGTGCCAGCAGCACCGGACAGGGCAGGGCAACTAATGAAAAACTGTTTTTT. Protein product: CASSTGQGRATNEKLFF.